This T cell receptor (beta chain) was obtained from a study of OX40 agonist ivuxolimab in advanced cancers. Clones were read by immunoSEQ multiplex PCR, and TCRdb kept only the in-frame ones, dropping some. This sample has 60,000 or so clones; approximately 85% occur once, and the top ten carry 5%. This CDR3 contains 15 residues. Germline trimming cut 3 bases from V and 4 bases from J; bases unmatched to any gene: 3. Germline V gene data show CDR1 as SGHDT and CDR2 as YYEEEE. The clonotype was recovered from an adult with an advanced solid tumor such as melanoma, head and neck, liver or kidney cancer. Sequencing was performed on CD4+ or CD8+ T cells sorted from blood, taken in a trial of the OX40 agonist ivuxolimab. This chain links TRBV5-6 with TRBJ2-1, with 11 bases identical to TRBD2. This CDR3 is CASSSGLAVYNEQFF. The CDR3 DNA follows: TGTGCCAGCAGCTCGGGACTAGCGGTTTACAATGAGCAGTTCTTC.